This T cell receptor (beta chain) is from a study of T cell responses to AZD1222 COVID-19 vaccine. Sequencing used immunoSEQ multiplex PCR; TCRdb keeps in-frame clones, though not all of them. In the table there are under 200,000 clones, just over 90% of which are singletons. Turning to this clone: What it recognizes is unknown.

Points from the study as a whole: Baseline antibody screening turned up just five to seven seropositive AZD1222 recipients.

Sequenced here: peripheral blood, sampled on day 0 of AZD1222 vaccination. This sequence originates from an adult in good health.

Written as DNA, the CDR3 is TGTGCCAGTAGTGGGAGACAGGCCGGGAGAGACGAGCAGTACTTC. Its translation: CASSGRQAGRDEQYF. The J gene is TRBJ2-7, the V gene TRBV19; the D call may be TRBD1 or TRBD2 (6 bases each). This CDR3 has 15 amino acids. The ends were cut back, 5 bases at V and 5 bases at J, with 19 bases in the middle. Germline CDR1 LNHDA, CDR2 SQIVND (reference sequence).